The present T cell receptor (beta chain) was sequenced within a study of cytomegalovirus exposure and HLA in healthy donors. For the study at large: Among the 370 or so donors who were genotyped, 81% fell in the genetic ancestry cluster that is associated with self-reported Caucasian donors. General study points: In a later analysis, HLA-C alleles had the fewest associated TCRs, DRB1 alleles the most. One variant, a missense change in DCLRE1C, was linked in a later analysis to TCR beta V- and J-gene trimming. In a later analysis, a genetic analysis reported fewer productive-TCR N-insertions in an Asian-associated ancestry cluster than the cohort average.

As regards this clone: What it recognizes is unknown.

Germline V lookup: CDR1 SQVTM, CDR2 ANQGSEA. The CDR3 length is 13 residues. The V end lost 6 bases, the J end lost 5 bases, and 16 bases lay between the germline ends. PCR involved 60 Vbeta and 13 Jbeta primers. Sequencing was performed with immunoSEQ multiplex PCR; in TCRdb, only in-frame clones are kept and a portion is missing. This sample has 270,000 or so clones, with 92% found just once. V gene TRBV29-1 combines with J gene TRBJ2-5; weak D call: TRBD2 (7 bases). Sequenced input: PBMCs. This TCR came from a girl aged 2-10 years in good health and CMV-seronegative. The CDR3 coding sequence is TGCAGCGTGAAAACAGGGCGGGGGGAGACCCAGTACTTC. It translates to CSVKTGRGETQYF.